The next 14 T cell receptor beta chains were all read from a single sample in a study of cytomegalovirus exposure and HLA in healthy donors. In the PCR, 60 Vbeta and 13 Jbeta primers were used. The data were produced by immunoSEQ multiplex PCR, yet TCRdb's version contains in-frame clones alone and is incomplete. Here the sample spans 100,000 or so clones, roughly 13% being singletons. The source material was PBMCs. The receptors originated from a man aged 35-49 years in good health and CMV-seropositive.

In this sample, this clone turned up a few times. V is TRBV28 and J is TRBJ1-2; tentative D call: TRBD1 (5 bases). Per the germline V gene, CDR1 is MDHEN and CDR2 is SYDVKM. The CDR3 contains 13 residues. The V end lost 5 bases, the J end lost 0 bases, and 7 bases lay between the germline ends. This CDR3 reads CASSGGANYGYTF. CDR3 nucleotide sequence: TGTGCCAGCAGTGGGGGGGCTAACTATGGCTACACCTTC.

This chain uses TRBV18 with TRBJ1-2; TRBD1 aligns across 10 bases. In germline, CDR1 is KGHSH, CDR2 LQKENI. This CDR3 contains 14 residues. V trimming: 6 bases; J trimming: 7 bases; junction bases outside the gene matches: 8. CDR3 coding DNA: TGTGCCAGCTCCCGGGGGACAGGGGATTCTGGCTACACCTTC. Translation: CASSRGTGDSGYTF.

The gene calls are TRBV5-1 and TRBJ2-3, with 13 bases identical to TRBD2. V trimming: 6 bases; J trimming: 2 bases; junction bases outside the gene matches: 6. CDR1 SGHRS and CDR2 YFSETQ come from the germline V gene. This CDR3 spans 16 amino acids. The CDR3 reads CASNELAGGPTDTQYF. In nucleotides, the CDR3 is TGCGCCAGCAACGAACTAGCGGGAGGGCCCACAGATACGCAGTATTTT.

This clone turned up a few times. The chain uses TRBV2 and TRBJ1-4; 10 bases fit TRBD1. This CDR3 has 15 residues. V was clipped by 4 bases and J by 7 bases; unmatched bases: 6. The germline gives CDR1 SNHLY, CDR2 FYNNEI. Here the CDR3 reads CASSAGTGAGEKLFF. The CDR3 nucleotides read TGTGCCAGCAGTGCCGGGACAGGGGCTGGTGAAAAACTGTTTTTT.

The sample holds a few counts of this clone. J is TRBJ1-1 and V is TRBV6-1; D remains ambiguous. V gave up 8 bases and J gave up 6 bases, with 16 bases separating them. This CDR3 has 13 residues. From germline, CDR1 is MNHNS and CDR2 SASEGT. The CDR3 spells CASLQKSLAEAFF. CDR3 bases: TGTGCCAGCTTACAAAAGTCGCTAGCTGAAGCTTTCTTT.

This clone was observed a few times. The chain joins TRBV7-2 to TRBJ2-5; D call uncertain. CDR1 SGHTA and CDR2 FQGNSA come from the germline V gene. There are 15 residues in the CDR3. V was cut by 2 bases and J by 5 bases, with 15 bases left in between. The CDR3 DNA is TGTGCCAGCAGCTTACACCCCGTCGCGTTCGAGACCCAGTACTTC. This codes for CASSLHPVAFETQYF. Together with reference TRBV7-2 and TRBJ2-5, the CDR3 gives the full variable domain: GAGVSQSPSNKVTEKGKDVELRCDPISGHTALYWYRQSLGQGLEFLIYFQGNSAPDKSGLPSDRFSAERTGGSVSTLTIQRTQQEDSAVYLCASSLHPVAFETQYFGPGTRLLVL.

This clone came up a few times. CDR3: CAIRDYSLNTEAFF. CDR3 DNA sequence: TGTGCCATCAGGGACTACAGTCTGAACACTGAAGCTTTCTTT. The V gene is TRBV10-3, the J gene TRBJ1-1; no definite D call. Trimming took 6 bases from V and 0 from J, leaving 11 bases between them. This CDR3 comprises 14 residues. Germline CDR1 reads ENHRY; CDR2 reads SYGVKD.

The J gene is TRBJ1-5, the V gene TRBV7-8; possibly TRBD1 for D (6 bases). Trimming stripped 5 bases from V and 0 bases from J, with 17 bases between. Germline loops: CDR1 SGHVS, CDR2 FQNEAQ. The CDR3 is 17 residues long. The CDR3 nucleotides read TGTGCCAGCAGCCAAGACCGGACAGATCATAGCAATCAGCCCCAGCATTTT. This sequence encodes CASSQDRTDHSNQPQHF.

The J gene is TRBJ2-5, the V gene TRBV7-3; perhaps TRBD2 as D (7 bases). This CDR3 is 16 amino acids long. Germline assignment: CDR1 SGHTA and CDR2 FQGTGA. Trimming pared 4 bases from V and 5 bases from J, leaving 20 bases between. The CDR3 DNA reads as TGTGCCAGCAGCTCGGGGAGGGGGGGCTCTGGGGAGACCCAGTACTTC. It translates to CASSSGRGGSGETQYF.

The CDR3 nucleotides are TGTGCCAGCAGCTTAGTGCCCGGGTCCTCTGGGGCCAACGTCCTGACTTTC. This gives the protein CASSLVPGSSGANVLTF. The chain has TRBV7-9 and TRBJ2-6, with D uncertain. This CDR3 spans 17 amino acids. Trimming cost V 1 base and J 0 bases, with 10 bases left between them. Germline CDR1 reads SEHNR; CDR2 reads FQNEAQ (reference sequence).

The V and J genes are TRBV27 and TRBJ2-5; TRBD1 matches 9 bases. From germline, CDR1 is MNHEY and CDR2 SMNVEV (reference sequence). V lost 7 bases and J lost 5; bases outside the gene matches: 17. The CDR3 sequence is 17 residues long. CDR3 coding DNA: TGTGCCAGCACCCCCGGGCCTGGGACAGGGTCGTGGGAGACCCAGTACTTC. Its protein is CASTPGPGTGSWETQYF.

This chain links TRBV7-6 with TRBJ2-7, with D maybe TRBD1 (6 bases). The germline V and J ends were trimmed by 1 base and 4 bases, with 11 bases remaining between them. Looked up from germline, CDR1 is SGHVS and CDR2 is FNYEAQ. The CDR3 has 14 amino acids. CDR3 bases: TGTGCCAGCAGCTTAGATCTGGGGGCTTACGAGCAGTACTTC. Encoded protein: CASSLDLGAYEQYF. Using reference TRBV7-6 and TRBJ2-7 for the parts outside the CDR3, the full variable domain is GAGVSQSPRYKVTKRGQDVALRCDPISGHVSLYWYRQALGQGPEFLTYFNYEAQQDKSGLPNDRFSAERPEGSISTLTIQRTEQRDSAMYRCASSLDLGAYEQYFGPGTRLTVT.

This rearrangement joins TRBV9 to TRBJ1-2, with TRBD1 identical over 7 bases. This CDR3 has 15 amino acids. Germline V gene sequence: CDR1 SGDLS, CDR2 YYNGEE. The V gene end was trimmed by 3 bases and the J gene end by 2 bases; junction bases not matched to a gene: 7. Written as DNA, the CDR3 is TGTGCCAGCAGCGCCCGACAGGGCCAGAACTATGGCTACACCTTC. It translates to CASSARQGQNYGYTF.

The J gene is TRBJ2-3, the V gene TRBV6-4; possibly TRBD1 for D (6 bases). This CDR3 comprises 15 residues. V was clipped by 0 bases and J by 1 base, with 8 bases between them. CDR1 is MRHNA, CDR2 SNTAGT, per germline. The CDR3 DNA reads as TGTGCCAGCAGTGACTCGCCAGGGGGCACAGATACGCAGTATTTT. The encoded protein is CASSDSPGGTDTQYF.